The entry below describes one TCR beta chain. Sequencing used immunoSEQ multiplex PCR; TCRdb keeps in-frame clones, though not all of them. This sample has roughly 70,000 clones, with 80% to 95% found just once. The sample belongs to a study of blood T cell repertoires in COVID-19. After removal of 7 bases from V and 0 bases from J, the junction contained 4 bases not matched to a gene. This CDR3 spans 13 amino acids. The germline gives CDR1 SQVTM, CDR2 ANQGSEA. The receptor's source is a human donor in a cohort sampled during active COVID-19. The genes are TRBV29-1 and TRBJ1-1; the match to TRBD1 covers 8 bases. The specimen sequenced was peripheral blood. The CDR3 spells CSAGTGMNTEAFF. The CDR3 DNA is TGCAGCGCAGGGACAGGCATGAACACTGAAGCTTTCTTT.